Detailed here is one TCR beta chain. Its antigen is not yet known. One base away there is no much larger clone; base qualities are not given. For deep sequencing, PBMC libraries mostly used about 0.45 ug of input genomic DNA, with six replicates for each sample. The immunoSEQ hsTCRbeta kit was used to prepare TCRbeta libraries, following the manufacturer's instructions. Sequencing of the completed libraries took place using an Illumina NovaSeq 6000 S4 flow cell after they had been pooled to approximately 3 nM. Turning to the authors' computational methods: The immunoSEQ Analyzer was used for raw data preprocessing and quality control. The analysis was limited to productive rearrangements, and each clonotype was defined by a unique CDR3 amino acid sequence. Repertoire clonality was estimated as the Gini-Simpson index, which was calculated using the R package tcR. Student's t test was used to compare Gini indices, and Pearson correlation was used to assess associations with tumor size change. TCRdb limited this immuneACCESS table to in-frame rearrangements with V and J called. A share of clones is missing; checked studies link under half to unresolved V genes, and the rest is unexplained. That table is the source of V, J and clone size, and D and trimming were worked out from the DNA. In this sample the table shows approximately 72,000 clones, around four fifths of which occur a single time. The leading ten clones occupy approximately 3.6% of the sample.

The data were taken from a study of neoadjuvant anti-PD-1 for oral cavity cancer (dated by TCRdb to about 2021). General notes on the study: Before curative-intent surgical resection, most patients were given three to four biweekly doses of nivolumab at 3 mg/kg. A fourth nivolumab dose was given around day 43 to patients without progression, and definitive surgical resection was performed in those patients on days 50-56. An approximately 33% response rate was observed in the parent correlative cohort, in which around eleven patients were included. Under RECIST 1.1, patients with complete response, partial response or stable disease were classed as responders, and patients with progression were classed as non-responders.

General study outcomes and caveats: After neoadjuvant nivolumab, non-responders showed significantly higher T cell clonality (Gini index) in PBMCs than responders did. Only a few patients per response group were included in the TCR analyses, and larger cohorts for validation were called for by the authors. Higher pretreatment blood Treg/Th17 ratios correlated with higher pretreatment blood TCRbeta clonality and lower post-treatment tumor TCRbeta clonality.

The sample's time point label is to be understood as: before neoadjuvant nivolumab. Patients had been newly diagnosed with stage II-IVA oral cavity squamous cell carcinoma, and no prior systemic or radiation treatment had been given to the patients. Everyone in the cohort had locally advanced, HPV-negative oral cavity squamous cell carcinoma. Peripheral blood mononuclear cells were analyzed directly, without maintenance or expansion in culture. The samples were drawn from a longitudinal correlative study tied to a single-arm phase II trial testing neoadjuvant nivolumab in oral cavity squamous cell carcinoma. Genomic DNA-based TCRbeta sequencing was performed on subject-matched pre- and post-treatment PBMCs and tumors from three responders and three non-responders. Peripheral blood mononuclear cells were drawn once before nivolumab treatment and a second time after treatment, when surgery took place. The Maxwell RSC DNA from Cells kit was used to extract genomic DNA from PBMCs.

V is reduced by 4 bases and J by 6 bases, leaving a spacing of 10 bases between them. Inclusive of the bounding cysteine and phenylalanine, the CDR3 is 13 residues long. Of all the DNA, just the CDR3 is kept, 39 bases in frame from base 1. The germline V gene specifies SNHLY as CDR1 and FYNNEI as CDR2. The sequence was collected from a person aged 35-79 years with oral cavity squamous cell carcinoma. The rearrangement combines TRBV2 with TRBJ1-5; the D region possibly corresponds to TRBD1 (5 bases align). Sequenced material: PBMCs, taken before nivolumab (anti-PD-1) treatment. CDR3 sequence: CASSAMGRQPQHF. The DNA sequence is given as TGTGCCAGCAGTGCAATGGGACGTCAGCCCCAGCATTTT.